The next 11 T cell receptor beta chains were all read from a single sample in a study of spatial heterogeneity in lung cancer. Regarding time point: sample taken at primary tumor resection. Unsorted whole RNA from tumor, nontumor lung or frozen PBMC underwent sequencing. Using its own MiXCR run on the 5' RACE reads, TCRdb lists one record per CDR3 protein. In the table there are more than 10,000 distinct CDR3 sequences, about 3.9% of which are singletons. This material consisted of PBMCs, taken at surgery. The receptors shown here come from a male donor with early-stage non-small cell lung cancer.

This clonotype was seen repeatedly, ten times or more. Found in a library prepared for alpha chains, this beta chain is an off-target read, and its abundance has little meaning. The chain is built from TRBV2 and TRBJ2-3; 7 nucleotides match TRBD2. V was clipped by 8 bases and J by 1 base; unmatched bases: 6. The CDR3 sequence is 14 residues long. CDR1 is SNHLY and CDR2 is FYNNEI in the germline V gene. The CDR3 sequence: CASLEREGTDTQYF. The CDR3 bases are TGTGCCAGCCTGGAGCGGGAAGGCACAGATACGCAGTATTTT. Based on the CDR3 plus reference TRBV2 and TRBJ2-3, the full variable domain is EPEVTQTPSHQVTQMGQEVILRCVPISNHLYFYWYRQILGQKVEFLVSFYNNEISEKSEIFDDQFSVERPDGSNFTLKIRSTKLEDSAMYFCASLEREGTDTQYFGPGTRLTVL.

This clonotype was observed many times. Since the library was made to target alpha chains, this beta chain is a stray read and its abundance is not meaningful. The chain has TRBV4-3 and TRBJ2-2; no firm D call. The CDR3 has 17 amino acids. V was pared by 5 bases and J by 0 bases, with 16 bases between. Germline values: CDR1 LGHNA, CDR2 YSLEER. The CDR3 region is CASSTRSNGANTGELFF. CDR3 coding DNA: TGCGCCAGCAGCACGAGGTCGAACGGCGCGAACACCGGGGAGCTGTTTTTT.

In its sample, this clonotype was seen a few times. This beta chain slipped into a library made for alpha chains as a stray read, so its size is not meaningful. This chain joins TRBV7-2 and TRBJ1-3; D gene ambiguous. The CDR3 is made up of 14 amino acids. V lost 5 bases and J lost 2, with 10 bases in between. Germline CDR1 and CDR2: SGHTA and FQGNSA. CDR3: CASSLQHPGNTIYF. For the CDR3, the DNA is TGTGCCAGCAGCCTACAGCACCCTGGAAACACCATATATTTT. Combining the CDR3 with reference TRBV7-2 and TRBJ1-3 gives the whole variable domain GAGVSQSPSNKVTEKGKDVELRCDPISGHTALYWYRQSLGQGLEFLIYFQGNSAPDKSGLPSDRFSAERTGGSVSTLTIQRTQQEDSAVYLCASSLQHPGNTIYFGEGSWLTVV.

The sample holds many counts of this clonotype. This beta chain appears as a stray read in a library generated for alpha chains; its size is not informative. CDR3 region: CASSPLPGQINTEAFF. The CDR3 DNA sequence: TGCGCCAGCAGTCCCCTTCCTGGACAGATTAACACTGAAGCTTTCTTT. The chain uses TRBV23-1 and TRBJ1-1, with D perhaps matching TRBD1 (6 bases). TRBV23-1 is filed as an ORF, its function uncertain. Trimming took off 4 bases at V and 2 bases at J, with 17 bases between the two ends. The CDR3 has 16 residues.

As regards this clonotype: This beta chain came through as a stray read in a library set up for alpha chains, and its size says little. This chain joins TRBV10-2 and TRBJ2-7; 9 nucleotides line up with TRBD2. V shed 4 bases, J shed 6 bases, and the junction held 10 bases outside the gene matches. The CDR3 runs to 15 residues. CDR1 WSHSY and CDR2 SAAADI come from the germline V gene. The CDR3 protein is CASSGILAGASEQYF. The CDR3 coding sequence is TGCGCCAGCAGTGGTATCTTAGCGGGGGCGTCCGAGCAGTACTTC.

As concerns this clonotype: Little can be read into the size of this beta chain, an off-target read in a library designed for alpha chains. The rearrangement uses TRBV2 and TRBJ2-2; D uncertain. This CDR3 is 15 amino acids long. V lost 1 base and J lost 0, with 6 bases in between. Germline V gene lookup returns CDR1 SNHLY and CDR2 FYNNEI. The CDR3 DNA is TGTGCCAGCAGTGAAGGTACAGCGAACACCGGGGAGCTGTTTTTT. Protein: CASSEGTANTGELFF. The full variable domain, completed using reference TRBV2 and TRBJ2-2, is EPEVTQTPSHQVTQMGQEVILRCVPISNHLYFYWYRQILGQKVEFLVSFYNNEISEKSEIFDDQFSVERPDGSNFTLKIRSTKLEDSAMYFCASSEGTANTGELFFGEGSRLTVL.

At least ten counts were recorded for this clonotype. The size of this beta chain means little, since it is a stray read in a library made for alpha chains. The genes are TRBV28 and TRBJ2-5, with D perhaps being TRBD1 or TRBD2 (6 bases each). The V gene's germline CDR1 is MDHEN and CDR2 SYDVKM. This CDR3 is 16 amino acids long. Trimming removed 7 bases from V and 3 bases from J, with 21 bases in between. CDR3 bases: TGTGCCAGCACCCTGGGCGCAGGGGCGGGGAAAGAGACCCAGTACTTC. Translation gives CASTLGAGAGKETQYF.

This clonotype was seen repeatedly, ten times or more. This beta chain is an unintended read in a library built for alpha chains; its size means little. The V gene is TRBV10-3, the J gene TRBJ1-5; D gene uncertain. V gave up 6 bases and J gave up 7 bases, with 16 bases separating them. The CDR3 covers 14 residues. Germline assignment: CDR1 ENHRY and CDR2 SYGVKD. DNA for the CDR3: TGTGCCATCAGCCAGACGGGAGTCGGGCAGCCCCAGCATTTT. This codes for CAISQTGVGQPQHF.

This clonotype has a count of ten or more. Since it is a stray read in a library aimed at alpha chains, this beta chain has a size that is not meaningful. DNA for the CDR3: TGTGCCAGCAGTCCGGGACAGGGGATTTACGAGCAGTACTTC. It translates to CASSPGQGIYEQYF. The chain employs TRBV27 and TRBJ2-7; TRBD1 matches 10 bases. After removal of 5 bases from V and 4 bases from J, the junction contained 5 bases not matched to a gene. The CDR3 runs to 14 residues. Germline CDR1 MNHEY, CDR2 SMNVEV (reference sequence).

The table lists this clonotype with many counts. In a library made to pick up alpha chains, this beta chain is a stray read with a size that means little. The chain uses TRBV5-5 and TRBJ1-3; D ambiguous. Germline-derived CDR1 and CDR2 are SGHKS and YYEKEE (reference sequence). Trimming removed 4 bases from V and 0 bases from J, with 5 bases in between. The CDR3 is 13 amino acids. CDR3 sequence: CASSISSGNTIYF. CDR3 coding DNA: TGTGCCAGCAGCATAAGCTCTGGAAACACCATATATTTT.

This clonotype appeared many times. This beta chain was picked up by a library intended for alpha chains and is off target, so its count carries little meaning. The rearrangement uses TRBV7-2 and TRBJ2-5; D not resolved. The CDR3 is made up of 13 amino acids. CDR1 is SGHTA and CDR2 is FQGNSA in the germline V gene. V gave up 5 bases and J gave up 2 bases, with 9 bases separating them. The CDR3 reads CASSASRQETQYF. CDR3 coding DNA: TGTGCCAGCAGCGCGAGCAGACAAGAGACCCAGTACTTC.